This TCR beta chain was observed in a study of blood T cell repertoires in COVID-19. Overall study: Acute-phase and convalescent COVID-19 samples originated in the United States, Italy and Spain.

Methods used by the authors: Estimated nucleated cell counts came from reference gene primer amplification. Some clones are missing from TCRdb's copy, which holds only in-frame ones; the method was immunoSEQ multiplex PCR. D and trimming come from the DNA, and the V and J calls and clone size come from that table. This sample has approximately 220,000 clones, with roughly 84% found just once. The germline V and J ends were trimmed by 0 bases and 7 bases, with 16 bases remaining between them. Germline V gives CDR1 MGHRA, CDR2 YSYEKL. The CDR3 is 16 amino acids. Self-reported history from a screening survey and questionnaire set each donor's cohort.

The chain is built from TRBV4-1 and TRBJ1-5; D is perhaps TRBD1 (6 bases). The sample comprised PBMCs or T cells enriched from blood (not recorded which). The TCR sequence derives from a woman in her forties who had recovered from COVID-19. The CDR3 coding sequence is TGCGCCAGCAGCCAAGAAGACCCCAGGGGCGGACAGCCCCAGCATTTT. Amino acids: CASSQEDPRGGQPQHF.